A few counts support the clone carrying this T cell receptor beta chain. The data were obtained in a study of regulatory T cells in long-lasting Graves disease. With iRepertoire HTBI primers and Arm-PCR of CDR3 regions, TCR beta libraries were built. One entry per CDR3 protein, called by TCRdb with MiXCR from the multiplex PCR reads. Of over 500,000 distinct CDR3 sequences detected, roughly 16% appear once; the ten largest clones hold approximately 20%. Germline V gene sequence: CDR1 SEHNR, CDR2 FQNEAQ (reference sequence). The CDR3 spans 10 residues. V lost 8 bases and J 7 bases, leaving 6 bases between the germline ends. Specified time point: newly diagnosed GD, antithyroid drugs for less than 3 months. Extracted PBMC RNA gave rise to the TCR library. This sample was shared with a second study, whose subject was T cells in Graves' hyperthyroidism and ophthalmopathy.

The chain links TRBV7-9 to TRBJ2-4; D unresolved. The material was peripheral blood mononuclear cells (PBMCs), obtained at new diagnosis, from a patient treated with antithyroid drugs. This TCR was recovered from a woman aged 30 to 39 with Graves disease. Written as DNA, the CDR3 is TGTGCCAGCGGGATGAACATTCAGTACTTC. Protein sequence: CASGMNIQYF.